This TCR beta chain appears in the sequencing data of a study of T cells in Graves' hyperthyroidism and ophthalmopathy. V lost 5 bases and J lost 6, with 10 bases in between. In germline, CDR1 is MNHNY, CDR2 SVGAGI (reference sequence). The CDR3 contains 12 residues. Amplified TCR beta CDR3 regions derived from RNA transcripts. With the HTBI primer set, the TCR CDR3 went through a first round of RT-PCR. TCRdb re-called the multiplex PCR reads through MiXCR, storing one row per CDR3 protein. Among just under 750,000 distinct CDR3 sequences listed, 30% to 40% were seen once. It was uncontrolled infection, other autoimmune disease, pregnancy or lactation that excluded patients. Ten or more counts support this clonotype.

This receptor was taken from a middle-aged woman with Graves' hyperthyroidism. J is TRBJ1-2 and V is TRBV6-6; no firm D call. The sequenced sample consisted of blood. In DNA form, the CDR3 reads TGTGCCAGCAGTGGACTTCCGGATGGCTACACCTTC. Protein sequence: CASSGLPDGYTF.